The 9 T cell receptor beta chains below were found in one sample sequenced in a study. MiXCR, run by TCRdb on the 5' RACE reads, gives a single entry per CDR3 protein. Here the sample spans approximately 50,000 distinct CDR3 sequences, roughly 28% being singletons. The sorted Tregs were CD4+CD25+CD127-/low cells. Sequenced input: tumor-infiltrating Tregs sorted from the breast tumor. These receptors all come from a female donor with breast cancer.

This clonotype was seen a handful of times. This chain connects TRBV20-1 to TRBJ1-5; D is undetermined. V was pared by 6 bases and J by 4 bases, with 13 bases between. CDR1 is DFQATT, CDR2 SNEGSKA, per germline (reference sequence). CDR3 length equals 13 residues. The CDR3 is CSAIGPHNQPQHF. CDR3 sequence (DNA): TGCAGTGCCATTGGGCCACATAATCAGCCCCAGCATTTT.

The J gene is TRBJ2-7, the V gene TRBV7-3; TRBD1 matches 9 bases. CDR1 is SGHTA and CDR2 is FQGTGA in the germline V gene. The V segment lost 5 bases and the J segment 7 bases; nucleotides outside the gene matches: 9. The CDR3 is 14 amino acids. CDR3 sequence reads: CASSHPGQGNEQYF. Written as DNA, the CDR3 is TGTGCCAGCAGCCATCCGGGACAGGGTAATGAGCAGTACTTC. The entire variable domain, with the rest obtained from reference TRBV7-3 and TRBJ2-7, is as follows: GAGVSQTPSNKVTEKGKYVELRCDPISGHTALYWYRQSLGQGPEFLIYFQGTGAADDSGLPNDRFFAVRPEGSVSTLKIQRTERGDSAVYLCASSHPGQGNEQYFGPGTRLTVT.

The CDR3 spells CASSRRPGADETQYF. As DNA, the CDR3 is TGTGCCAGCAGCCGTCGACCAGGGGCGGATGAGACCCAGTACTTC. The chain has TRBV4-2 and TRBJ2-5; D may be TRBD1 (6 bases). V lost 4 bases, J lost 5 bases, and 17 bases lay in between. Per the germline V gene, CDR1 is LGHNA and CDR2 is YNFKEQ. The length of the CDR3 is 15 residues.

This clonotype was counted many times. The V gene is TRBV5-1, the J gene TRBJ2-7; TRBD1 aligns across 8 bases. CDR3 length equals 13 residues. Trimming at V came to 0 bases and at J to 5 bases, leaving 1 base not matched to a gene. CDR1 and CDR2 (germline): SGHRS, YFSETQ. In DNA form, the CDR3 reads TGCGCCAGCAGCTTGGCAGGGGGCCACGAGCAGTACTTC. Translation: CASSLAGGHEQYF. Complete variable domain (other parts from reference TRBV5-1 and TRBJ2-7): KAGVTQTPRYLIKTRGQQVTLSCSPISGHRSVSWYQQTPGQGLQFLFEYFSETQRNKGNFPGRFSGRQFSNSRSEMNVSTLELGDSALYLCASSLAGGHEQYFGPGTRLTVT.

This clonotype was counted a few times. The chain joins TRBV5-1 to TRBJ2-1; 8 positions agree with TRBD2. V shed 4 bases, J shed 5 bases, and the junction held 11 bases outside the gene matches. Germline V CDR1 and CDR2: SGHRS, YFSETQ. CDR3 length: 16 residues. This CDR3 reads CASSHALNSGDNEQFF. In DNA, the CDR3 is TGCGCCAGCAGCCATGCCCTGAATAGCGGGGACAATGAGCAGTTCTTC. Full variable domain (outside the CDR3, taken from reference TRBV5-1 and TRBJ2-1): KAGVTQTPRYLIKTRGQQVTLSCSPISGHRSVSWYQQTPGQGLQFLFEYFSETQRNKGNFPGRFSGRQFSNSRSEMNVSTLELGDSALYLCASSHALNSGDNEQFFGPGTRLTVL.

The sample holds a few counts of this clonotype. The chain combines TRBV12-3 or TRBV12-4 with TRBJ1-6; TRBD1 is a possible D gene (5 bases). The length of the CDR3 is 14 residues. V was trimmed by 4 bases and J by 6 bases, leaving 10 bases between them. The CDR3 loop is CASSSNGANSPLHF. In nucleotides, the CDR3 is TGTGCCAGCAGTTCGAATGGGGCTAATTCACCCCTCCACTTT.

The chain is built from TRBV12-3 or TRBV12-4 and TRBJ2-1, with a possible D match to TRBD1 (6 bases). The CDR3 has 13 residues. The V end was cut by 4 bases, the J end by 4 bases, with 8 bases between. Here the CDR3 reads CASSSQGYNEQFF. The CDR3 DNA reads TGTGCCAGCAGTTCACAGGGTTACAATGAGCAGTTCTTC.

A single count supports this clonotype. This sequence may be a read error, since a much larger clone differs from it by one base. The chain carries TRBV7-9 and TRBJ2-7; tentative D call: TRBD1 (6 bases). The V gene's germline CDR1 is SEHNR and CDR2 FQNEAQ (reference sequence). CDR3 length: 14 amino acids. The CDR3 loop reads CANSLPRDTLKPYF. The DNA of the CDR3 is TGTGCCAACAGCCTCCCCCGGGACACACTAAAACCGTACTTC.

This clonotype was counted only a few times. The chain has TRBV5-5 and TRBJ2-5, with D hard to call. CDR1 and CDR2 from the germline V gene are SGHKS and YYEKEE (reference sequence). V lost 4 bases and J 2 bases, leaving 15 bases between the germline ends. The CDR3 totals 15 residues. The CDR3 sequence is CASSPKSSVQETQYF. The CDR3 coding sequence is TGTGCCAGCAGCCCCAAAAGTTCCGTACAAGAGACCCAGTACTTC.